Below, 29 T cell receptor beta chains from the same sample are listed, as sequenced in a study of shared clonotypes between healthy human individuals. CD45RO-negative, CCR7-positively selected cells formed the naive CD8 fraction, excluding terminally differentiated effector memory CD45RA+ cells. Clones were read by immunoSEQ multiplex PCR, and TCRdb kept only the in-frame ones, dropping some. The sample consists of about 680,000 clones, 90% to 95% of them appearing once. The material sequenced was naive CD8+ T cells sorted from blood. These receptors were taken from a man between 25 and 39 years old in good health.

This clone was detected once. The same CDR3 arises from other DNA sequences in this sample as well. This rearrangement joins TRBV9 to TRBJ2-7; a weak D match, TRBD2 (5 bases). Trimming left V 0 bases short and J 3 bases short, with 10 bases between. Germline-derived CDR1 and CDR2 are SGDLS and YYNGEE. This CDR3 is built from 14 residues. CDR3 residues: CASSVGSSSYEQYF. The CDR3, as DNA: TGTGCCAGCAGCGTAGGGTCTAGCAGCTACGAGCAGTACTTC.

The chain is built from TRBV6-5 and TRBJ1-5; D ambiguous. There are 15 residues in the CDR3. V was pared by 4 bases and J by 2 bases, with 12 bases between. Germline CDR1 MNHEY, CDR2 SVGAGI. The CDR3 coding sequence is TGTGCCAGCAGTTTATCTAGCGGGGGCAATCAGCCCCAGCATTTT. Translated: CASSLSSGGNQPQHF.

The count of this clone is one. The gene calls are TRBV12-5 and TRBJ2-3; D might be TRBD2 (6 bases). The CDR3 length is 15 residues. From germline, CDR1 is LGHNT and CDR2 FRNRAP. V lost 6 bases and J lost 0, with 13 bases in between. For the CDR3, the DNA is TGTGCTAGTGGGGATAGCGGTCCTAGCACAGATACGCAGTATTTT. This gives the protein CASGDSGPSTDTQYF.

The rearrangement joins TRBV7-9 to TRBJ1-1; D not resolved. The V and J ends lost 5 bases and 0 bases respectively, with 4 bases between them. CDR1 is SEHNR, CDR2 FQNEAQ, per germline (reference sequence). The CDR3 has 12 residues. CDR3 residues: CASSPLNTEAFF. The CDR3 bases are TGTGCCAGCAGCCCGTTGAACACTGAAGCTTTCTTT.

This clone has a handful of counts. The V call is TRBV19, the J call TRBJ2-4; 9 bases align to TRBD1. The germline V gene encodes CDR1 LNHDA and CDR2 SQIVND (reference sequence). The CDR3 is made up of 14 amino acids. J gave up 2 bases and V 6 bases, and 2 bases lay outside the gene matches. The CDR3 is CASSTGGPKNIQYF. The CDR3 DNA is TGTGCCAGTAGCACAGGGGGCCCCAAAAACATTCAGTACTTC.

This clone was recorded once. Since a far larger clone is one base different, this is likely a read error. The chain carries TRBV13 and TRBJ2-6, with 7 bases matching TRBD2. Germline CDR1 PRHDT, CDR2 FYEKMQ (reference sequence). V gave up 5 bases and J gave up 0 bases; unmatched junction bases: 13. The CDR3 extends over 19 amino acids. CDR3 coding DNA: TGTGCCAGCAGCCCAACTAGCGCCCTCCCGCTCTCTGGGGCCAACGTCCTGACTTTC. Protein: CASSPTSALPLSGANVLTF.

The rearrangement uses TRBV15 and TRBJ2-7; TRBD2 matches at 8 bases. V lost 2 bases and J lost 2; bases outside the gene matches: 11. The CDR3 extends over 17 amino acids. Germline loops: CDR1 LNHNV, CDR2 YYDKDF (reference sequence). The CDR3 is CATSRRAPGTRAYEQYF. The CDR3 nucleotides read TGTGCCACCAGCAGAAGGGCTCCCGGGACTAGGGCCTACGAGCAGTACTTC.

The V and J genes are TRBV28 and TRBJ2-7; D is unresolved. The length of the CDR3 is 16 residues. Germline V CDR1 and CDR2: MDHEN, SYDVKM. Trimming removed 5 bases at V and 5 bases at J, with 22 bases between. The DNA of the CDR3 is TGTGCCAGCAGTCCAAAGGTGGGCTACCCTATACACGAGCAGTACTTC. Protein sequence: CASSPKVGYPIHEQYF.

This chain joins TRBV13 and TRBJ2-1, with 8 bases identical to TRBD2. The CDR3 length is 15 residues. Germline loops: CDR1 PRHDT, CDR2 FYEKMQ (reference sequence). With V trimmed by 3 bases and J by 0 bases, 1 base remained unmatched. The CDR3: CASSFTSGSYNEQFF. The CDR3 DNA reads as TGTGCCAGCAGCTTTACTAGCGGCTCCTACAATGAGCAGTTCTTC.

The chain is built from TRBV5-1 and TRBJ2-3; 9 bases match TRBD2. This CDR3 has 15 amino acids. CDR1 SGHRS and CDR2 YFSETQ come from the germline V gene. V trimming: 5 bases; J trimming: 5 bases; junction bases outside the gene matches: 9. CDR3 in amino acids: CASRVLAGEGDTQYF. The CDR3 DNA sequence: TGCGCCAGCAGGGTACTAGCGGGTGAAGGAGATACGCAGTATTTT.

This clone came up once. Written as DNA, the CDR3 is TGTGCCAGCAGCTTACCTAGCGTATTTTACAATGAGCAGTTCTTC. This gives the protein CASSLPSVFYNEQFF. The chain links TRBV13 to TRBJ2-1, with a weak D call TRBD2 (6 bases). There are 15 residues in the CDR3. CDR1 is PRHDT and CDR2 is FYEKMQ in the germline V gene (reference sequence). Trimming removed 2 bases from V and 4 bases from J, with 12 bases in between.

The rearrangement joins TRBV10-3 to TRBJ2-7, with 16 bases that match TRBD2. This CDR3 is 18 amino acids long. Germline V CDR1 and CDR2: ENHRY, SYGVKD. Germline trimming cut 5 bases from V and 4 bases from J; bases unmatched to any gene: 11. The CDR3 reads CAISSTGTSGRAGYEQYF. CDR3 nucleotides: TGTGCCATCAGTTCTACCGGGACTAGCGGGAGGGCGGGTTACGAGCAGTACTTC.

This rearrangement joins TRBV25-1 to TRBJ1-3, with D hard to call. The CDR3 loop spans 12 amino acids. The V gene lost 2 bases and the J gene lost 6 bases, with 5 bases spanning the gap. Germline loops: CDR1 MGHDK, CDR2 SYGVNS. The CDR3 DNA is TGTGCCAGCAGTGAAATGTCAAACACCATATATTTT. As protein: CASSEMSNTIYF.

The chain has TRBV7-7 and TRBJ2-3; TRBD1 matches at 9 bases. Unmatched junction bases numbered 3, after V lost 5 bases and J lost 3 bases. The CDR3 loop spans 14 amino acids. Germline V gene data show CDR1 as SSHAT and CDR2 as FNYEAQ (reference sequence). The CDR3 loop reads CASSTGQGTDTQYF. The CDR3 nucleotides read TGTGCCAGCAGCACGGGACAGGGAACAGATACGCAGTATTTT. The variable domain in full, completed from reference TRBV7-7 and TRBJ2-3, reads GAGVSQSPRYKVTKRGQDVTLRCDPISSHATLYWYQQALGQGPEFLTYFNYEAQPDKSGLPSDRFSAERPEGSISTLTIQRTEQRDSAMYRCASSTGQGTDTQYFGPGTRLTVL.

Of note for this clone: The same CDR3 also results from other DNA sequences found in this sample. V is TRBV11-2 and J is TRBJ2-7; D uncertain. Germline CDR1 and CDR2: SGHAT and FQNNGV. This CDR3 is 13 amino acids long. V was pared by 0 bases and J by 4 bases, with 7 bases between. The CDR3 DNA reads TGTGCCAGCAGCTTAGAAGGGCATTACGAGCAGTACTTC. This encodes CASSLEGHYEQYF.

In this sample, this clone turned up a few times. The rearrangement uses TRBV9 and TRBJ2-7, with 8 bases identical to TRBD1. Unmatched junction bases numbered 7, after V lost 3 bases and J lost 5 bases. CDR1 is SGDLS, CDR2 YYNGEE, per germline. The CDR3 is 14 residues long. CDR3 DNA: TGTGCCAGCAGCGGGACAGGGATGGGTAACGAGCAGTACTTC. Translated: CASSGTGMGNEQYF.

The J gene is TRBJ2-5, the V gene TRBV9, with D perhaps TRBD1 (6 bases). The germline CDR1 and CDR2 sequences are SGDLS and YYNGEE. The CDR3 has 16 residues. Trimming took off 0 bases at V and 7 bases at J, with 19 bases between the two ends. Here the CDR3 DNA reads TGTGCCAGCAGCGTAGAGGGACACGATATGGATGGGACCCAGTACTTC. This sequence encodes CASSVEGHDMDGTQYF.

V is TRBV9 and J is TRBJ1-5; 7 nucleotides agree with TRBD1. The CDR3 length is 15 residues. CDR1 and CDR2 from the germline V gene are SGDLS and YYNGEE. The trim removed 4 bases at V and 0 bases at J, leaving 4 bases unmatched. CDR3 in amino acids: CASSPRGYSNQPQHF. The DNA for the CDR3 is TGTGCCAGCAGCCCCAGGGGGTATAGCAATCAGCCCCAGCATTTT.

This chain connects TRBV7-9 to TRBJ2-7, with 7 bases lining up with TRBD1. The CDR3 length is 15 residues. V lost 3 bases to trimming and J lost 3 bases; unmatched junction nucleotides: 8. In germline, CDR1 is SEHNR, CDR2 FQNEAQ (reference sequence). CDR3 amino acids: CASSFRTGAFYEQYF. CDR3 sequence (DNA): TGTGCCAGCAGCTTTCGGACAGGAGCCTTCTACGAGCAGTACTTC.

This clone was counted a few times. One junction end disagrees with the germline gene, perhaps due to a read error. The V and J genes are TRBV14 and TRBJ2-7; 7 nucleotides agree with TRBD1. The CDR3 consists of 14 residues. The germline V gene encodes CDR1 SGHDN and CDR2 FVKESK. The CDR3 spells CTRLPGTDSYEQYF. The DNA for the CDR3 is TGCACAAGGCTACCCGGGACAGACTCCTACGAGCAGTACTTC.

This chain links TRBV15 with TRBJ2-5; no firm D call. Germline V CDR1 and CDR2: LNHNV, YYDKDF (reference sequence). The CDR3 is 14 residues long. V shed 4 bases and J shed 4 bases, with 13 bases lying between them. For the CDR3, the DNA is TGTGCCACCAGCACTCGGATACAGCCAGAGACCCAGTACTTC. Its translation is CATSTRIQPETQYF.

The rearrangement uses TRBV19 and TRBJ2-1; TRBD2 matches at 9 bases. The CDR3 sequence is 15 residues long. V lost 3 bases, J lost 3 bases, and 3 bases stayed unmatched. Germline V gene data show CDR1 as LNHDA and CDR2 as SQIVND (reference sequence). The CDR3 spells CASSMNSGGYNEQFF. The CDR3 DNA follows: TGTGCCAGTAGTATGAATAGCGGGGGCTACAATGAGCAGTTCTTC.

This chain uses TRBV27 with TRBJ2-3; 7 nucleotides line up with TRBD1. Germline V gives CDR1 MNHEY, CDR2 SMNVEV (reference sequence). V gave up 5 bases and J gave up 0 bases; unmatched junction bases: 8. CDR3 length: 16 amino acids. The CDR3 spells CASSRGRTGSTDTQYF. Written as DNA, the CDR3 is TGTGCCAGCAGTCGCGGCCGGACAGGTAGCACAGATACGCAGTATTTT.

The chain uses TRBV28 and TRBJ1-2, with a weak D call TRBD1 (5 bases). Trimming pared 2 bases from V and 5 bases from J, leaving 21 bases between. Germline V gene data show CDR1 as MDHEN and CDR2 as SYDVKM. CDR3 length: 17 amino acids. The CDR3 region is CASSLVAGRTKIYGYTF. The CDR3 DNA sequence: TGTGCCAGCAGTTTAGTCGCAGGGAGAACTAAAATTTATGGCTACACCTTC.

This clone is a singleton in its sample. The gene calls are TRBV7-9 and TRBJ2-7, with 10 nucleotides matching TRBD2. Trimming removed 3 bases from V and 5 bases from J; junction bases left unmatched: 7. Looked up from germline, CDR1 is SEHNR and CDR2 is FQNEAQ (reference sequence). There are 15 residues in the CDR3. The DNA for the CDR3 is TGTGCCAGCAGCTTCCCGACTAGCGGGTTTAACGAGCAGTACTTC. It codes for CASSFPTSGFNEQYF.

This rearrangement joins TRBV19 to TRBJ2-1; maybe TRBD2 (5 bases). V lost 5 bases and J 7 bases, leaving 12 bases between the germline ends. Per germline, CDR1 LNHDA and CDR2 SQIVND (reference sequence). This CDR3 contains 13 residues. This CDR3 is CASSRGSANEQFF. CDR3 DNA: TGTGCCAGTAGTCGGGGTTCAGCGAATGAGCAGTTCTTC.

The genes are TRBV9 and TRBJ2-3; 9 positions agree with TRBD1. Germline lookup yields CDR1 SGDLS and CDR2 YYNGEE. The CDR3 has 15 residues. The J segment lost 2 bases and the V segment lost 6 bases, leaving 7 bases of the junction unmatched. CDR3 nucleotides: TGTGCCAGCAACACAGGACAGGGGATCACAGATACGCAGTATTTT. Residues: CASNTGQGITDTQYF.

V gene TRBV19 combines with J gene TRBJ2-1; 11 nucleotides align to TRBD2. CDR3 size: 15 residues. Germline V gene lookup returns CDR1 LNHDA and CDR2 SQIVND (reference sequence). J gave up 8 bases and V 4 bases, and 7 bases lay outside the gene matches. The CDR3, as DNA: TGTGCCAGTAGTACCTTAGCGGGAGGGCTCGATGAGCAGTTCTTC. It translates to CASSTLAGGLDEQFF.

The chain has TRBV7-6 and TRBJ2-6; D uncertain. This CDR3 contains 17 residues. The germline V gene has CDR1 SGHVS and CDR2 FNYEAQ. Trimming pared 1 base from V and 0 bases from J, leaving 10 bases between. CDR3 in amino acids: CASSLGKATSGANVLTF. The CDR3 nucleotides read TGTGCCAGCAGCTTAGGGAAGGCCACCTCTGGGGCCAACGTCCTGACTTTC.